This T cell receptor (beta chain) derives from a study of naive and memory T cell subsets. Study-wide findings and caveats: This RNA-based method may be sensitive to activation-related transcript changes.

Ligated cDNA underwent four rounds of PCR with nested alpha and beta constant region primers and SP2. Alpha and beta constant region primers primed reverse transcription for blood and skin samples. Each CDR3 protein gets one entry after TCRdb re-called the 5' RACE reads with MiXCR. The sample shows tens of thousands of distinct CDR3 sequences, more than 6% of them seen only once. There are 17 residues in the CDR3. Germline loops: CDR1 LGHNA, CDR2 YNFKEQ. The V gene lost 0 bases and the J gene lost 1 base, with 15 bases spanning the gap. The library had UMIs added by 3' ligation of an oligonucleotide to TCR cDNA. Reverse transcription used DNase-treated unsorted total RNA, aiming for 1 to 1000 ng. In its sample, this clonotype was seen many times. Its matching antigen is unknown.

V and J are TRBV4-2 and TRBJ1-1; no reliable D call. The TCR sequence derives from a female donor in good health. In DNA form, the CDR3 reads TGTGCCAGCAGCCAAGATAGCCCGGGGAGGCCGAACACTGAAGCTTTCTTT. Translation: CASSQDSPGRPNTEAFF.